A single sample is the source of the 20 T cell receptor beta chains below, sequenced in a study of T cells in pancreatic ductal adenocarcinoma (dated by TCRdb to 2016 to 2017). Selected pancreatic ductal adenocarcinoma patients had undergone surgery without neoadjuvant therapy. Library preparation used the immunoSEQ multiplex PCR assay. TCRdb holds this immuneACCESS table with in-frame rearrangements only. Some clones are missing; in checked studies, unresolved V genes explain under half, and the rest has no known cause. The sample yields 97,000 or so clones; roughly 96% were counted once. The ten largest account for roughly 3% of the sample. Sequencing was carried out using PBMCs. These receptors were collected from a human donor with pancreatic ductal adenocarcinoma.

The chain carries TRBV6-1 and TRBJ2-2; perhaps TRBD1 as D (5 bases). The germline CDR1 and CDR2 sequences are MNHNS and SASEGT. This CDR3 has 14 amino acids. Trimming removed 4 bases at V and 3 bases at J, with 9 bases between. The CDR3 loop is CASSAQEYTGELFF. DNA for the CDR3: TGTGCCAGCAGTGCACAGGAGTACACCGGGGAGCTGTTTTTT.

The chain is built from TRBV28 and TRBJ2-7; 7 nucleotides match TRBD1. The CDR3 covers 14 residues. V shed 6 bases and J 3 bases; nucleotides not matched to a gene: 8. Germline values: CDR1 MDHEN, CDR2 SYDVKM. DNA of the CDR3: TGTGCCAGCAGGGGCGAGGACAGGAACTACGAGCAGTACTTC. This encodes CASRGEDRNYEQYF.

The V gene is TRBV30, the J gene TRBJ2-1; 11 positions match TRBD2. The CDR3 is made up of 17 amino acids. The germline V gene encodes CDR1 GTSNPN and CDR2 SVGIG (reference sequence). J gave up 2 bases and V 4 bases, and 10 bases lay outside the gene matches. CDR3 sequence (DNA): TGTGCCTGGAAACCTACTAGCGGGAGTATTGCCTACAATGAGCAGTTCTTC. Encoded protein: CAWKPTSGSIAYNEQFF.

Of note for this clone: Other DNA sequences in this specimen translate into the identical CDR3. This sequence joins TRBV5-1 and TRBJ1-2; D is possibly TRBD1 (6 bases). V was trimmed by 4 bases and J by 4 bases, leaving 11 bases between them. Per the germline V gene, CDR1 is SGHRS and CDR2 is YFSETQ. The CDR3 covers 13 residues. CDR3 bases: TGCGCCAGCAGCCCGACAGGACTCTATGGCTACACCTTC. It codes for CASSPTGLYGYTF.

The chain combines TRBV9 with TRBJ2-5; 12 bases line up with TRBD2. CDR1 and CDR2 (germline): SGDLS, YYNGEE. The CDR3 is made up of 17 amino acids. After removal of 0 bases from V and 4 bases from J, the junction contained 7 bases not matched to a gene. The CDR3 nucleotides are TGTGCCAGCAGCGTAGGGCTAGCGGGAGGGCCGGGAGAGACCCAGTACTTC. Encoded protein: CASSVGLAGGPGETQYF.

This CDR3 reads CSVGDNYEQYF. Here the CDR3 DNA reads TGCAGCGTCGGGGACAACTACGAGCAGTACTTC. The chain recombines TRBV29-1 with TRBJ2-7; tentatively, D is TRBD1 (6 bases). CDR1 SQVTM and CDR2 ANQGSEA come from the germline V gene. The V end was cut by 6 bases, the J end by 3 bases, with 9 bases between. The CDR3 extends over 11 amino acids.

The V and J genes are TRBV6-6 and TRBJ2-1, with D maybe TRBD2 (5 bases). Germline CDR1 MNHNY, CDR2 SVGAGI (reference sequence). Between the trimmed V and J ends, which lost 2 bases and 7 bases, there was a span of 9 bases. CDR3 size: 13 residues. The CDR3 nucleotides are TGTGCCAGCAGTTACCCGGACTGGAATGAGCAGTTCTTC. It is translated as CASSYPDWNEQFF.

This clone was detected once. The chain has TRBV19 and TRBJ2-7, with D hard to call. The CDR3 is made up of 14 amino acids. The V end was cut by 4 bases, the J end by 0 bases, with 10 bases between. Germline CDR1 LNHDA, CDR2 SQIVND (reference sequence). The chain's CDR3 is CASSTRPFSYEQYF. In DNA, the CDR3 is TGTGCCAGTAGTACTCGTCCCTTCTCCTACGAGCAGTACTTC. The whole variable domain, filled in from reference TRBV19 and TRBJ2-7, reads DGGITQSPKYLFRKEGQNVTLSCEQNLNHDAMYWYRQDPGQGLRLIYYSQIVNDFQKGDIAEGYSVSREKKESFPLTVTSAQKNPTAFYLCASSTRPFSYEQYFGPGTRLTVT.

The V call is TRBV5-1, the J call TRBJ2-5, with 7 bases aligning to TRBD2. Germline CDR1 is SGHRS and CDR2 is YFSETQ. V shed 2 bases, J shed 2 bases, and the junction held 9 bases outside the gene matches. CDR3 length: 16 residues. As DNA, the CDR3 is TGCGCCAGCAGCTTCCCTCGGGGTAGCGGGCAAGAGACCCAGTACTTC. The encoded protein is CASSFPRGSGQETQYF.

This chain joins TRBV7-2 and TRBJ2-1, with 7 bases lining up with TRBD2. CDR1 and CDR2 from the germline V gene are SGHTA and FQGNSA. V lost 8 bases and J lost 2; bases outside the gene matches: 3. CDR3 size: 13 residues. The CDR3 sequence is CASASGTYNEQFF. CDR3 bases: TGTGCCAGCGCTAGCGGAACCTACAATGAGCAGTTCTTC.

This chain connects TRBV5-1 to TRBJ2-1; the D gene is possibly TRBD2 (6 bases). CDR1 is SGHRS, CDR2 YFSETQ, per germline. V gave up 2 bases and J gave up 3 bases, with 12 bases separating them. The CDR3 runs 15 residues. CDR3 sequence: CASSFPMGGYNEQFF. As DNA, the CDR3 is TGCGCCAGCAGCTTCCCGATGGGGGGCTACAATGAGCAGTTCTTC.

This chain connects TRBV19 to TRBJ2-7; TRBD2 is a possible D gene (6 bases). V lost 3 bases, J lost 4 bases, and 19 bases lay in between. The CDR3 is 16 amino acids. Germline loops: CDR1 LNHDA, CDR2 SQIVND (reference sequence). This CDR3 reads CASSIGSRELEYEQYF. CDR3 bases: TGTGCCAGTAGTATCGGATCCCGGGAGTTAGAGTACGAGCAGTACTTC.

The chain combines TRBV5-4 with TRBJ2-1; 9 nucleotides match TRBD2. Trimming at V came to 5 bases and at J to 2 bases, leaving 2 bases not matched to a gene. The CDR3 length is 14 residues. Germline V gene sequence: CDR1 SGHNT, CDR2 YYREEE (reference sequence). The CDR3, as DNA: TGTGCCAGCAGGACTAGCGGCCCCTACAATGAGCAGTTCTTC. Amino acid sequence: CASRTSGPYNEQFF.

The chain has TRBV5-1 and TRBJ1-4; 9 bases agree with TRBD1. The length of the CDR3 is 15 residues. J gave up 6 bases and V 0 bases, and 3 bases lay outside the gene matches. Germline CDR1 and CDR2: SGHRS and YFSETQ. DNA of the CDR3: TGCGCCAGCAGCTTGGGACAGGGGGAGTATGAAAAACTGTTTTTT. Amino acids: CASSLGQGEYEKLFF.

This rearrangement joins TRBV7-2 to TRBJ1-4, with 7 bases aligning to TRBD1. The trim removed 3 bases at V and 8 bases at J, leaving 9 bases unmatched. CDR3 length: 15 residues. CDR1 is SGHTA, CDR2 FQGNSA, per germline. The CDR3 sequence: CASSLQRGLGEKLFF. The CDR3, as DNA: TGTGCCAGCAGCTTGCAAAGGGGGCTTGGGGAAAAACTGTTTTTT.

The chain carries TRBV9 and TRBJ2-1, with a weak D call TRBD1 (5 bases). Per the germline V gene, CDR1 is SGDLS and CDR2 is YYNGEE. The CDR3 runs to 14 residues. Trimming removed 0 bases at V and 5 bases at J, with 9 bases between. CDR3 amino acids: CASSVAGSNNEQFF. The CDR3 nucleotides read TGTGCCAGCAGCGTAGCAGGGTCCAACAATGAGCAGTTCTTC.

This chain links TRBV4-3 with TRBJ2-2; the D is unclear. CDR3 length: 13 amino acids. Trimming took off 2 bases at V and 6 bases at J, with 7 bases between the two ends. Germline CDR1 and CDR2: LGHNA and YSLEER. In DNA, the CDR3 is TGCGCCAGCAGCCAATGGCCCCCCGGGGAGCTGTTTTTT. Translating it yields CASSQWPPGELFF.

The chain couples TRBV7-2 to TRBJ2-5, with D perhaps matching TRBD1 (6 bases). The CDR3 covers 14 residues. The germline V gene encodes CDR1 SGHTA and CDR2 FQGNSA. Trimming cost V 3 bases and J 3 bases, with 11 bases left between them. The CDR3 reads CASSFQGNEETQYF. The DNA for the CDR3 is TGTGCCAGCAGCTTTCAGGGGAACGAAGAGACCCAGTACTTC.

The rearrangement links TRBV27 to TRBJ1-1; TRBD1 matches 7 bases. This CDR3 has 15 residues. Trimming took 5 bases from V and 1 from J; bases not matched to a gene: 7. Germline V gene lookup returns CDR1 MNHEY and CDR2 SMNVEV (reference sequence). The DNA for the CDR3 is TGTGCCAGCAGTCCCCGGACAGGAACGAACACTGAAGCTTTCTTT. It encodes CASSPRTGTNTEAFF.

The rearrangement uses TRBV10-3 and TRBJ2-3; 7 nucleotides line up with TRBD2. The V segment lost 0 bases and the J segment 1 base; nucleotides outside the gene matches: 7. Germline lookup yields CDR1 ENHRY and CDR2 SYGVKD. The CDR3 sequence is 17 residues long. The CDR3 spells CAISESTTSPRTDTQYF. The CDR3 DNA reads TGTGCCATCAGTGAGTCTACGACTAGCCCCCGCACAGATACGCAGTATTTT.